The T cell receptor beta chain described here comes from a study of CD8+ T cells in alopecia areata. Study as a whole: Those treated were given oral tofacitinib at 5 to 10 mg twice daily.

This CDR3 region has 16 residues. V shed 3 bases and J 6 bases; nucleotides not matched to a gene: 9. Germline-derived CDR1 and CDR2 are LGHNA and YNFKEQ. Study-wide results and caveats: Administration of tofacitinib significantly diminished scalp clonality and expanded CD8+ clones within the top 100.

Documented treatment: oral pan-JAK inhibitor, 5-10 mg twice daily. This clone has a handful of counts. Antigen specificity is unknown. Sequencing relied on a cDNA template that was reverse transcribed from extracted RNA. Some clones are missing from TCRdb's copy, which holds only in-frame ones; the method was immunoSEQ multiplex PCR. The data show 90,000 to 150,000 clones, about 50% seen once. This sample comprised CD4+ T cells sorted from blood, obtained at week 4, from a patient treated with tofacitinib. The origin of this receptor is a human donor with alopecia areata. This chain uses TRBV4-2 with TRBJ2-1, with 9 bases fitting TRBD2. CDR3 in DNA: TGTGCCAGCAGCCATTACGGGACTAGCACAGCCAATGAGCAGTTCTTC. Residues: CASSHYGTSTANEQFF.